This T cell receptor (beta chain) was identified during a study of yellow fever vaccine responses in identical twins. Study-level results: Twins showed a vaccine T cell response that reportedly seemed partly convergent, partly personalized.

TCRdb recomputed calls from the RT-PCR reads with MiXCR, one row per CDR3 protein. Of 20,000 to 25,000 distinct CDR3 sequences in the sample, about three quarters are singletons; the top ten hold 4.5% to 5.5%. With regard to this clonotype: Its antigen is undetermined.

The CDR3 extends over 16 amino acids. Germline trimming cut 6 bases from V and 1 base from J; bases unmatched to any gene: 7. From germline, CDR1 is LGHNA and CDR2 YNFKEQ. This sequence joins TRBV4-2 and TRBJ2-2, with 8 bases identical to TRBD1. The sequence came from a woman aged 18-35 years who received the yellow fever vaccine. Source: T cells from blood (PBMCs), unsorted or a sorted subset (not recorded which), taken before or after yellow fever vaccination (not recorded which). DNA of the CDR3: TGTGCCAGCAGTGCCGACAGGGGCTTGAACACCGGGGAGCTGTTTTTT. It encodes CASSADRGLNTGELFF.